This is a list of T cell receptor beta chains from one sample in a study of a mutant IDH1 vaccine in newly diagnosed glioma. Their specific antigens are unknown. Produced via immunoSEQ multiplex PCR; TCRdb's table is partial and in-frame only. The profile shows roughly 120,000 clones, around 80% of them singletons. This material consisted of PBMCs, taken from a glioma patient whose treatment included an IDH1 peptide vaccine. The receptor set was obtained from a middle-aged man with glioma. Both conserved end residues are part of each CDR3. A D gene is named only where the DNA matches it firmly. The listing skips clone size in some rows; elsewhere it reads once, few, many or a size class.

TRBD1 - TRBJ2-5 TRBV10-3 CAISDRDREGGETQYF TGTGCCATCAGTGACCGGGACAGGGAAGGGGGAGAGACCCAGTACTTC
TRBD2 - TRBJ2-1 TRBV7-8 CASSGSSGGYNEQFF TGTGCCAGCAGCGGGTCTAGCGGGGGTTACAATGAGCAGTTCTTC
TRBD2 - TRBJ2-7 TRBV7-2 CASSLRTSGRSYEQYF TGTGCCAGCAGCCTTCGGACTAGCGGGAGGAGCTACGAGCAGTACTTC
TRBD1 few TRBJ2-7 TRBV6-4 CASSAGQGSYEQYF TGTGCCAGCAGTGCGGGACAGGGGTCCTACGAGCAGTACTTC
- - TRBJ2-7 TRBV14 CASSQGTSYEQYF TGTGCCAGCAGCCAGGGGACCAGCTACGAGCAGTACTTC
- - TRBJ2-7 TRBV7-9 CASSLGGISYEQYF TGTGCCAGCTCCCTAGGGGGGATCTCCTACGAGCAGTACTTC
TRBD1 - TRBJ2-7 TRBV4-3 CASSQGSTGQGYEQYF TGCGCCAGCAGCCAAGGGTCGACGGGACAGGGCTACGAGCAGTACTTC
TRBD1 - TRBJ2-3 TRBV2 CASSDPGGPTDTQYF TGTGCCAGCAGTGACCCAGGGGGCCCTACAGATACGCAGTATTTT
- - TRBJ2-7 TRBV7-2 CASRGGYEQYF TGTGCCAGCAGGGGAGGCTACGAGCAGTACTTC
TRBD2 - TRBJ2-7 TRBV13 CASSWTSVSYEQYF TGTGCCAGCAGCTGGACTAGCGTGTCCTACGAGCAGTACTTC
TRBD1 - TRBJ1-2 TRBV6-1 CASRGRQGAEGYTF TGTGCCAGCAGGGGTAGACAGGGGGCGGAGGGCTACACCTTC
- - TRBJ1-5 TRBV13 CASSLGGPNQPQHF TGTGCCAGCAGCTTGGGGGGGCCCAATCAGCCCCAGCATTTT
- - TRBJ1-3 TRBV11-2 CASRGPSFTIYF TGTGCCAGCAGGGGACCAAGCTTCACCATATATTTT
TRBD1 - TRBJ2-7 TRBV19 CASTPRDSTYEQYF TGTGCCAGTACCCCCCGGGACAGCACCTACGAGCAGTACTTC
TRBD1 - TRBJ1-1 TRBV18 CASSPGTGVNTEAFF TGTGCCAGCTCACCAGGGACAGGGGTGAACACTGAAGCTTTCTTT
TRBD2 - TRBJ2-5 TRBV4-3 CASSQDMSSGGKTQYF TGCGCCAGCAGCCAAGATATGTCTAGCGGGGGGAAGACCCAGTACTTC
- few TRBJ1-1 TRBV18 CASSPLDLPNTEAFF TGTGCCAGCTCACCACTCGACTTACCAAACACTGAAGCTTTCTTT
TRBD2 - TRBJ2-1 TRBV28 CASSSPIAGVYNEQFF TGTGCCAGCAGCTCTCCTATAGCGGGAGTTTACAATGAGCAGTTCTTC
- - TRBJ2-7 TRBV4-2 CASSQVGNSVYEQYF TGTGCCAGCAGCCAAGTGGGAAATAGCGTTTACGAGCAGTACTTC
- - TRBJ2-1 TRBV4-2 CASSHSASGLNEQFF TGTGCCAGCAGTCACTCGGCCTCGGGACTGAATGAGCAGTTCTTC
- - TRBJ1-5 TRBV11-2 CASSLDSAANQPQHF TGTGCCAGCAGCTTAGATTCGGCAGCTAATCAGCCCCAGCATTTT
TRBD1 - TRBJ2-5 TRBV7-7 CASSSGTGRLETQYF TGTGCTAGCAGCTCCGGGACAGGGCGGTTGGAGACCCAGTACTTC
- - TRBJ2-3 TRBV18 CASSPLPSEASTDTQYF TGTGCCAGCTCACCACTCCCGTCGGAGGCTAGCACAGATACGCAGTATTTT
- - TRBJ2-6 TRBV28 CASGSRGVTF TGTGCCAGCGGATCCAGGGGCGTGACTTTC
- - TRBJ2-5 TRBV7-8 CASTRDQTQETQYF TGTGCCAGCACCCGTGACCAGACCCAAGAGACCCAGTACTTC
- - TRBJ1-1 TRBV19 CASSIPGGAPYTEAFF TGTGCCAGTAGTATCCCCGGTGGGGCACCCTACACTGAAGCTTTCTTT
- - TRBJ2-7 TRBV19 CASSNPAGPKEQYF TGTGCCAGTAGTAACCCCGCAGGGCCTAAGGAGCAGTACTTC
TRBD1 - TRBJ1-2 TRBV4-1 CASSHRPWDRDGYTF TGCGCCAGCAGCCATCGCCCATGGGACAGGGATGGCTACACCTTC
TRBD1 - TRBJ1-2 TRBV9 CASSGGTGDLNYGYTF TGTGCCAGCAGCGGAGGGACAGGGGACCTAAACTATGGCTACACCTTC
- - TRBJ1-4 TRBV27 CASSYRINEKLFF TGTGCCAGCAGCTACAGGATTAATGAAAAACTGTTTTTT
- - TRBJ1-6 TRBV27 CASSLFGRVNSPLHF TGTGCCAGCAGTTTATTTGGCAGGGTTAATTCACCCCTCCACTTT
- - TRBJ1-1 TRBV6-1 CASSEDMGTEAFF TGTGCCAGCAGTGAAGATATGGGCACTGAAGCTTTCTTT
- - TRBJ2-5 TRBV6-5 CASSYLALSAQETQYF TGTGCCAGCAGTTACTTGGCCCTTTCAGCGCAGGAGACCCAGTACTTC
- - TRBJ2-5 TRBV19 CASSIAAGQETQYF TGTGCCAGTAGTATTGCAGCGGGCCAAGAGACCCAGTACTTC
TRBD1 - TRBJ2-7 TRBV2 CASSEEFQDRAAYEQYF TGTGCCAGCAGTGAAGAGTTTCAGGACAGGGCGGCCTACGAGCAGTACTTC
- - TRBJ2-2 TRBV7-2 CASSFLATGELFF TGTGCCAGCAGCTTTTTGGCCACCGGGGAGCTGTTTTTT